This entry is about one T cell receptor beta chain. Authors' methods: Estimates of nucleated cell counts were drawn from the amplification of reference gene primers. TCRdb's copy holds only in-frame clones and misses some; the assay was immunoSEQ multiplex PCR. V, J and clone size are taken as reported in that table, and D and trimming were inferred from the DNA itself. The sample has roughly 100,000 clones, about 83% seen once; the top ten hold roughly 25%. The data stem from a study of blood T cell repertoires in COVID-19. Study-wide background: Material from acute and convalescent COVID-19 was sourced from the United States, Italy and Spain. In each case, the material was cDNA or gDNA derived from T cells, B-cell-depleted T cells, or PBMCs.

This CDR3 has 15 residues. V was cut by 0 bases and J by 3 bases, with 13 bases left in between. Germline V gives CDR1 SGHRS, CDR2 YFSETQ. The TCR sequence derives from a human donor in a cohort sampled during active COVID-19. The specimen was peripheral blood. The chain joins TRBV5-1 to TRBJ2-7; weak D call: TRBD2 (5 bases). CDR3 coding DNA: TGCGCCAGCAGCTTGGCCGGGGAAGGTTACTACGAGCAGTACTTC. It yields the protein CASSLAGEGYYEQYF.